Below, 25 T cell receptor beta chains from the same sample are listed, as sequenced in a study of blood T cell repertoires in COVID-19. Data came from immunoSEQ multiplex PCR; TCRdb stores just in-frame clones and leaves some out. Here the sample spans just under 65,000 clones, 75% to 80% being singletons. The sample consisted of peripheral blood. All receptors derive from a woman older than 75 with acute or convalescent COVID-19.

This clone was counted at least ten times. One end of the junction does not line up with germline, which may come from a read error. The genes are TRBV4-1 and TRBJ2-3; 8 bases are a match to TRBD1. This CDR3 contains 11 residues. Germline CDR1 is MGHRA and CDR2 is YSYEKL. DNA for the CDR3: TGCGCCAGCAGCCAAGGGACAGGGTATCATTTT. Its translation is CASSQGTGYHF.

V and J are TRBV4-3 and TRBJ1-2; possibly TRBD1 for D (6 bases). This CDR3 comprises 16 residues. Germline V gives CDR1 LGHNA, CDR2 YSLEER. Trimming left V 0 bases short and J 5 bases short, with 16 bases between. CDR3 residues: CASSQDATGGRYGYTF. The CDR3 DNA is TGCGCCAGCAGCCAAGATGCGACAGGCGGACGGTATGGCTACACCTTC.

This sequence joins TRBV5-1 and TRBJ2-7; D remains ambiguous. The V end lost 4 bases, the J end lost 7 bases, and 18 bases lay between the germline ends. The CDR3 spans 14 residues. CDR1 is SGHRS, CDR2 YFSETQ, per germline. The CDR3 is CASSIGPPRIEQYF. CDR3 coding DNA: TGCGCCAGCAGCATAGGCCCCCCGCGGATAGAGCAGTACTTC.

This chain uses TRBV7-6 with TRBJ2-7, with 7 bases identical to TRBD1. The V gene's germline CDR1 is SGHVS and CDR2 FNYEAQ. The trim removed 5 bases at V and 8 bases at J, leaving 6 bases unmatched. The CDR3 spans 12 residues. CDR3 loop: CASSPLGGQQYF. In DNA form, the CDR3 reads TGTGCCAGCAGCCCCCTAGGGGGCCAGCAGTACTTC.

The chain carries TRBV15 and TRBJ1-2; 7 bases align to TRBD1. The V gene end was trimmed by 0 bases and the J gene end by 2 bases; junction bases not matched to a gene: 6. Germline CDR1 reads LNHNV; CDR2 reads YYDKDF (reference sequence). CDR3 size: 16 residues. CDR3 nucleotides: TGTGCCACCAGCAGAGATCGGGGACAGAGAAACTATGGCTACACCTTC. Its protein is CATSRDRGQRNYGYTF.

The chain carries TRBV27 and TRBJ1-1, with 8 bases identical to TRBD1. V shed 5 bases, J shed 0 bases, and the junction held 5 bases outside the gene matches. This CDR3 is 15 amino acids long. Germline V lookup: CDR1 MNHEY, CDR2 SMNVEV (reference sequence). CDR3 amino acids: CASSPWTGLNTEAFF. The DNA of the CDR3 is TGTGCCAGCAGTCCCTGGACAGGGCTGAACACTGAAGCTTTCTTT.

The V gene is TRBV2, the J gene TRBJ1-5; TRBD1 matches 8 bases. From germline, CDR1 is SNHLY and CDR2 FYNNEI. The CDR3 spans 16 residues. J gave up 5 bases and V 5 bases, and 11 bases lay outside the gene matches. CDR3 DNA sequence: TGTGCCAGCAGTTCCCGCGGACAGGGAGTAGATCAGCCCCAGCATTTT. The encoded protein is CASSSRGQGVDQPQHF.

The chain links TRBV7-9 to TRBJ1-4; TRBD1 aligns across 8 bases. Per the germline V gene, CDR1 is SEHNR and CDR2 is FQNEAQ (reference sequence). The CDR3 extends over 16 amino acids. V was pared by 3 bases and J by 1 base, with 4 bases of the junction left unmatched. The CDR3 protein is CASSFGQGVTNEKLFF. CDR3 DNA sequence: TGTGCCAGCAGCTTCGGACAGGGCGTAACTAATGAAAAACTGTTTTTT.

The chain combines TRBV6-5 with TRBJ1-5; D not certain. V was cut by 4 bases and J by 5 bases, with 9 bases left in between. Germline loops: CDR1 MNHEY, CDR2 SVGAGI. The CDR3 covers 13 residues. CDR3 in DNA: TGTGCCAGCAGTTTTTTGCGCGATCAGCCCCAGCATTTT. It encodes CASSFLRDQPQHF.

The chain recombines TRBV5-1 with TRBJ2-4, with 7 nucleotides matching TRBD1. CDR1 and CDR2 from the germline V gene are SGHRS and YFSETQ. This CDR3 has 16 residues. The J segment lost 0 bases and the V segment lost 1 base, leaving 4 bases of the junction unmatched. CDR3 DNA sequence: TGCGCCAGCAGCTTGTTGCAGGGGGTAGCCAAAAACATTCAGTACTTC. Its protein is CASSLLQGVAKNIQYF. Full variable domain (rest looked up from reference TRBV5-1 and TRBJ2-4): KAGVTQTPRYLIKTRGQQVTLSCSPISGHRSVSWYQQTPGQGLQFLFEYFSETQRNKGNFPGRFSGRQFSNSRSEMNVSTLELGDSALYLCASSLLQGVAKNIQYFGAGTRLSVL.

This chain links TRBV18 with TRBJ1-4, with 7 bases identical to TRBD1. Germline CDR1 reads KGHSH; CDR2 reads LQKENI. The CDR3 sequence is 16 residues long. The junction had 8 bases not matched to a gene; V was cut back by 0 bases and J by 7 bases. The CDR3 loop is CASSPPRDSYGEKLFF. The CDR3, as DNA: TGTGCCAGCTCACCACCGAGGGACAGTTACGGTGAAAAACTGTTTTTT.

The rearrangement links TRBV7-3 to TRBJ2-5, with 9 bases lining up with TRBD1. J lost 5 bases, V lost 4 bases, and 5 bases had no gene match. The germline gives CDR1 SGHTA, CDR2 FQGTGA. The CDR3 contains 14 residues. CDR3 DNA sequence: TGTGCCAGCAGCTCCGGGACAGGGCTTGAGACCCAGTACTTC. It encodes CASSSGTGLETQYF.

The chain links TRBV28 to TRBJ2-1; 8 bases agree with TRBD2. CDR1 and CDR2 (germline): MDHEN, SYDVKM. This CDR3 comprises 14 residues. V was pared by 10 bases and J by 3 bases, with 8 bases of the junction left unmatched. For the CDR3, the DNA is TGTGCCACCGCCAGCGGGAGCGGCTACAATGAGCAGTTCTTC. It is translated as CATASGSGYNEQFF.

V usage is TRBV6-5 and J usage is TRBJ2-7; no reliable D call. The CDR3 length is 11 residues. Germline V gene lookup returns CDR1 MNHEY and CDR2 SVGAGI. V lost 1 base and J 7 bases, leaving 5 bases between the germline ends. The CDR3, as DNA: TGTGCCAGCAGTTACTACGGGGAGCAGTACTTC. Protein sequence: CASSYYGEQYF.

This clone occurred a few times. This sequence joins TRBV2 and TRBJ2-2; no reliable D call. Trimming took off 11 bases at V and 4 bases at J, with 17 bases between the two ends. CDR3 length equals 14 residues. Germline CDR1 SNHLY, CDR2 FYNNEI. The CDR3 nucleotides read TGTGCCTCCTGCGCTAGGCCGGCCACCGGGGAGCTGTTTTTT. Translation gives CASCARPATGELFF.

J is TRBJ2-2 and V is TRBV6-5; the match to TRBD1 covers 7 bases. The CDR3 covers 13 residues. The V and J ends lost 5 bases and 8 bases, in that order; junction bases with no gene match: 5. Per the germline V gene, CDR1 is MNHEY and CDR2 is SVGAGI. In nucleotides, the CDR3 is TGTGCCAGCAGTACAGGGGTCAGAGGGGAGCTGTTTTTT. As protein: CASSTGVRGELFF.

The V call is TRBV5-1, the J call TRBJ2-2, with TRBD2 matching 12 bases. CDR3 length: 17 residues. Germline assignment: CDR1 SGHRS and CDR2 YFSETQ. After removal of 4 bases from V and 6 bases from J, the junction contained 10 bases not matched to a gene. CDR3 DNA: TGCGCCAGCAGCCCCTACCGGACTAGCGGGACCGCCGGGGAGCTGTTTTTT. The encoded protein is CASSPYRTSGTAGELFF. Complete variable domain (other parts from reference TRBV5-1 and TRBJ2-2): KAGVTQTPRYLIKTRGQQVTLSCSPISGHRSVSWYQQTPGQGLQFLFEYFSETQRNKGNFPGRFSGRQFSNSRSEMNVSTLELGDSALYLCASSPYRTSGTAGELFFGEGSRLTVL.

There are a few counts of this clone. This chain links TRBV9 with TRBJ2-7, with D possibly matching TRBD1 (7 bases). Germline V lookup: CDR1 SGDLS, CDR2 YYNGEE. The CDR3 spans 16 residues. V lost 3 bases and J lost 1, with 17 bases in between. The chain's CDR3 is CASSGQGGDPSYEQYF. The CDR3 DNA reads TGTGCCAGCAGCGGTCAGGGGGGAGACCCTTCCTACGAGCAGTACTTC.

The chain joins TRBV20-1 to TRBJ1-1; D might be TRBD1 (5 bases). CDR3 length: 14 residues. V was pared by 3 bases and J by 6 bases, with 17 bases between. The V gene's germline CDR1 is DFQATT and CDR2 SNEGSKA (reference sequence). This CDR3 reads CSASRLNRGAEAFF. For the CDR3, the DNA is TGCAGTGCTAGTCGATTAAACCGGGGGGCTGAAGCTTTCTTT.

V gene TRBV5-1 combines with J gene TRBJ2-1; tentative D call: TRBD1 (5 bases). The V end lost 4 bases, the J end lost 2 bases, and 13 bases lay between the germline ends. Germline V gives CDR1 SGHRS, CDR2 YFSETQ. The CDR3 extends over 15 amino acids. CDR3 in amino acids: CASSLMPGTYNEQFF. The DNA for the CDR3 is TGCGCCAGCAGCCTAATGCCAGGGACCTACAATGAGCAGTTCTTC.

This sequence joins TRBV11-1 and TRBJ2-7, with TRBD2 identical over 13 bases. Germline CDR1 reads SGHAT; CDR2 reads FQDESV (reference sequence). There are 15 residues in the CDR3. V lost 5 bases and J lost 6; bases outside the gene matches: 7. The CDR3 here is CASSQGLAGRGEQYF. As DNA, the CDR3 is TGTGCCAGCAGCCAGGGACTAGCGGGAAGGGGCGAGCAGTACTTC.

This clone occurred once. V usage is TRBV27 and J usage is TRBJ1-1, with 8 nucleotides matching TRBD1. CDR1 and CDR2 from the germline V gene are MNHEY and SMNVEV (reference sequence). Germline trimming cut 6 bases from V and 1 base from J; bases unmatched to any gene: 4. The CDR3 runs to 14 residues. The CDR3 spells CASSRQGRNTEAFF. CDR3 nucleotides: TGTGCCAGCAGCCGACAGGGGCGGAACACTGAAGCTTTCTTT.

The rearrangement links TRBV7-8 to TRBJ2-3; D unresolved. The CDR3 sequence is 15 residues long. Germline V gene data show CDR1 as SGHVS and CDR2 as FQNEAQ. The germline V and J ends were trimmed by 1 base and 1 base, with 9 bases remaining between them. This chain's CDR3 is CASSLVMFRTDTQYF. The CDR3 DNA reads TGTGCCAGCAGCTTAGTCATGTTCCGCACAGATACGCAGTATTTT.

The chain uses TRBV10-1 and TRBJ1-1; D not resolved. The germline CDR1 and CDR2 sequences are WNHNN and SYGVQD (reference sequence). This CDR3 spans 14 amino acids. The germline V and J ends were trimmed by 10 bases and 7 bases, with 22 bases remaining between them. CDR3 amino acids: CAIGDCGSTGEAFF. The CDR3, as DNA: TGCGCCATCGGTGATTGTGGATCGACGGGTGAAGCTTTCTTT.

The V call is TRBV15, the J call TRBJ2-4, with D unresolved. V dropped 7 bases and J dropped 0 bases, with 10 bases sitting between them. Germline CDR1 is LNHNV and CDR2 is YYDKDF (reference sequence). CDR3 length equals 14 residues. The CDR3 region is CATTGPLAKNIQYF. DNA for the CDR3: TGTGCCACCACAGGCCCTCTAGCCAAAAACATTCAGTACTTC.